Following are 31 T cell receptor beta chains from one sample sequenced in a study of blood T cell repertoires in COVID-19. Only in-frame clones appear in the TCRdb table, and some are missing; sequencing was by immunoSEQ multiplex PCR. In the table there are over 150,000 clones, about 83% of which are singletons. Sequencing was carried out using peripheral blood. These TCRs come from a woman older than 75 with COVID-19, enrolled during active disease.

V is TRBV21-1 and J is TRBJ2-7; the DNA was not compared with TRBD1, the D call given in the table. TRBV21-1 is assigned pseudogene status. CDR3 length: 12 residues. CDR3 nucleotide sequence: TGTGCCAGCAGCATCAGCGGACAGTATATTGACTTC. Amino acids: CASSISGQYIDF.

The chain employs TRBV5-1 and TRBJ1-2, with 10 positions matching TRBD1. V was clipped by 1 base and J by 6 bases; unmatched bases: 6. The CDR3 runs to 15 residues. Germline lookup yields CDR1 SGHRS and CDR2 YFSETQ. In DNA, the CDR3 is TGCGCCAGCAGCTTGCGCAGGGGGACAGGGGATGGCTACACCTTC. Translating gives CASSLRRGTGDGYTF. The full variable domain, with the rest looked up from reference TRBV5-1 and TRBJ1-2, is KAGVTQTPRYLIKTRGQQVTLSCSPISGHRSVSWYQQTPGQGLQFLFEYFSETQRNKGNFPGRFSGRQFSNSRSEMNVSTLELGDSALYLCASSLRRGTGDGYTFGSGTRLTVV.

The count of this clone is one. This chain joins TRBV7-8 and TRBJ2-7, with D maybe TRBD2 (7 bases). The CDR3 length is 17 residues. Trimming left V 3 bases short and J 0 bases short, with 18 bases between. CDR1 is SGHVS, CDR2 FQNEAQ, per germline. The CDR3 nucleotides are TGTGCCAGCAGCTTGGTCGTCGGGGGGCCCTCCTCCTACGAGCAGTACTTC. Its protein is CASSLVVGGPSSYEQYF.

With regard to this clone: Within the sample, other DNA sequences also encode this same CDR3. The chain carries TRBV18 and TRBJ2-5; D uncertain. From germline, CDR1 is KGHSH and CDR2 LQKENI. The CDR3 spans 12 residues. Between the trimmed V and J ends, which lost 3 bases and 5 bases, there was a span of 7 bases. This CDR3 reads CASSPAGETQYF. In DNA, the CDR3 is TGTGCCAGCTCACCGGCCGGGGAGACCCAGTACTTC.

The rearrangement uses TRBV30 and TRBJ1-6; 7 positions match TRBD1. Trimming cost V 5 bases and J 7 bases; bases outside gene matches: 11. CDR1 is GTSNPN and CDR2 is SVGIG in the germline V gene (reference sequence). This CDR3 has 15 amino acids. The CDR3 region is CAWGPVGRGNSPLHF. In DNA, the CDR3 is TGTGCCTGGGGACCTGTGGGCAGGGGGAATTCACCCCTCCACTTT.

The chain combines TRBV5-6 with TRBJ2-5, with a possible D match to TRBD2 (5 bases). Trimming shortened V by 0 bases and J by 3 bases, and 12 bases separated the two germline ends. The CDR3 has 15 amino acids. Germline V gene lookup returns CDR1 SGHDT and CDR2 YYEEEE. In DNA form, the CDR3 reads TGTGCCAGCAGCTTGGAAAAGTTCGGGGAAGAGACCCAGTACTTC. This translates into CASSLEKFGEETQYF. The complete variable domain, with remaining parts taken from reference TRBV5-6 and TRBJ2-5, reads DAGVTQSPTHLIKTRGQQVTLRCSPKSGHDTVSWYQQALGQGPQFIFQYYEEEERQRGNFPDRFSGHQFPNYSSELNVNALLLGDSALYLCASSLEKFGEETQYFGPGTRLLVL.

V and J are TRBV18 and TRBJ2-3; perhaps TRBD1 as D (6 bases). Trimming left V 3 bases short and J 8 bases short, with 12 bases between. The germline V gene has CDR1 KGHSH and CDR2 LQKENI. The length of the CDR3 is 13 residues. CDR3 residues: CASSPSYRATQYF. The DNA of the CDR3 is TGTGCCAGCTCACCGTCCTACAGGGCTACGCAGTATTTT.

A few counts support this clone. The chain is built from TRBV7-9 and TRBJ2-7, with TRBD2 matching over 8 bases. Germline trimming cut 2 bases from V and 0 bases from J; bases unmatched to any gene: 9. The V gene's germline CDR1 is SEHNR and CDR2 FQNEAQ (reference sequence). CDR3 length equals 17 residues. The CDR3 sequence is CASSLSRGGGFSYEQYF. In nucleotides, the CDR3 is TGTGCCAGCAGCTTATCTCGGGGCGGGGGGTTCTCCTACGAGCAGTACTTC.

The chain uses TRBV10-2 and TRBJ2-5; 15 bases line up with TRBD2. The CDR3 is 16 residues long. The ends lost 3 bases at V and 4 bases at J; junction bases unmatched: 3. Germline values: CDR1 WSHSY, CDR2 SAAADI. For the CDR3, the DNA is TGCGCCAGCAGTGATGGGACTAGCGGGAGGCGAGAGACCCAGTACTTC. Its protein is CASSDGTSGRRETQYF.

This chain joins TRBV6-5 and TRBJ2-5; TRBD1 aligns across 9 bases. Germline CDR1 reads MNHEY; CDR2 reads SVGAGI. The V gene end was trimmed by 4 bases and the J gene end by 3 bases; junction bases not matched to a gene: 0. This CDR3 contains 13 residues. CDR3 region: CASSWTGEETQYF. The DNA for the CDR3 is TGTGCCAGCAGTTGGACAGGGGAAGAGACCCAGTACTTC.

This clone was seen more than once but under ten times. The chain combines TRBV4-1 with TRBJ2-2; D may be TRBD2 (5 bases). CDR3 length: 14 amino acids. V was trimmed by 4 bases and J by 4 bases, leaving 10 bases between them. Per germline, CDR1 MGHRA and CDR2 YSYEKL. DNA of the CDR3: TGCGCCAGCAGCCGAAGAGAGGGCACCGGGGAGCTGTTTTTT. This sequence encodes CASSRREGTGELFF.

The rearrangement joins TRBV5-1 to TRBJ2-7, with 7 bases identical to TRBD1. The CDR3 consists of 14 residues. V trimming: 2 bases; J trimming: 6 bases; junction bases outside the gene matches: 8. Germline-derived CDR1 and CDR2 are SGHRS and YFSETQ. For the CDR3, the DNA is TGCGCCAGCAGCTTCAGGGGCGCAGGGGGCGAGCAGTACTTC. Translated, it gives CASSFRGAGGEQYF.

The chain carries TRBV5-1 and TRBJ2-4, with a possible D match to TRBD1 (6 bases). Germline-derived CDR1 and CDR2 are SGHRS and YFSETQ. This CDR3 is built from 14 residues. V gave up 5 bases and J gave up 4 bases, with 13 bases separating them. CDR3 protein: CASSPWDTKNIQYF. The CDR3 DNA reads TGCGCCAGCAGTCCATGGGACACGAAAAACATTCAGTACTTC. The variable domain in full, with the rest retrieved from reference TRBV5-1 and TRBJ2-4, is KAGVTQTPRYLIKTRGQQVTLSCSPISGHRSVSWYQQTPGQGLQFLFEYFSETQRNKGNFPGRFSGRQFSNSRSEMNVSTLELGDSALYLCASSPWDTKNIQYFGAGTRLSVL.

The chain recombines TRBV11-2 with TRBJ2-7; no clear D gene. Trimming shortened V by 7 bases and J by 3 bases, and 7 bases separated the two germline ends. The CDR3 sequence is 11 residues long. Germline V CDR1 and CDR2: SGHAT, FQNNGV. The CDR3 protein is CASTSSYEQYF. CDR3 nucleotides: TGTGCCAGCACTTCGAGCTACGAGCAGTACTTC.

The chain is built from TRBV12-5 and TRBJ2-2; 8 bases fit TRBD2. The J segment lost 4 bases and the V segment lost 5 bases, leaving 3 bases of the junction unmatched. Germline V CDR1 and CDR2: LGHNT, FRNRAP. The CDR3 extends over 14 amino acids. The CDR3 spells CASGQSGGTGELFF. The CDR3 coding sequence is TGTGCTAGTGGTCAAAGCGGGGGCACCGGGGAGCTGTTTTTT. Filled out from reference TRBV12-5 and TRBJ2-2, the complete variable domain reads DARVTQTPRHKVTEMGQEVTMRCQPILGHNTVFWYRQTMMQGLELLAYFRNRAPLDDSGMPKDRFSAEMPDATLATLKIQPSEPRDSAVYFCASGQSGGTGELFFGEGSRLTVL.

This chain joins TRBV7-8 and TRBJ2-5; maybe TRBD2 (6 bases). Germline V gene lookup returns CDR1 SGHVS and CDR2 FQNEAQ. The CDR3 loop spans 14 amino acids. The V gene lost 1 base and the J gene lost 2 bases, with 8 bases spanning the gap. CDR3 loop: CASSLGAGQETQYF. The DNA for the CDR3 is TGTGCCAGCAGCTTAGGGGCGGGACAAGAGACCCAGTACTTC. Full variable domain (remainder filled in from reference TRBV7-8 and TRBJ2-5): GAGVSQSPRYKVAKRGQDVALRCDPISGHVSLFWYQQALGQGPEFLTYFQNEAQLDKSGLPSDRFFAERPEGSVSTLKIQRTQQEDSAVYLCASSLGAGQETQYFGPGTRLLVL.

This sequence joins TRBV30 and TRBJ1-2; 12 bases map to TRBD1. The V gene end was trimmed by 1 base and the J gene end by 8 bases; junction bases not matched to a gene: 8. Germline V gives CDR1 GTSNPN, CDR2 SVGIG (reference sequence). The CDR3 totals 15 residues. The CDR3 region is CAWSDPGQGASGYTF. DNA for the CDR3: TGTGCCTGGAGTGACCCGGGACAGGGGGCTTCGGGCTACACCTTC.

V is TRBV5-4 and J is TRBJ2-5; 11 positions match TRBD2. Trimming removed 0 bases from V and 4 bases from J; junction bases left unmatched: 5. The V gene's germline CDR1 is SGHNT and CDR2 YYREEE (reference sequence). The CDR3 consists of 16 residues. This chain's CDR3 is CASSLGLAGGGETQYF. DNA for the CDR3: TGTGCCAGCAGCTTGGGTCTAGCGGGAGGAGGAGAGACCCAGTACTTC. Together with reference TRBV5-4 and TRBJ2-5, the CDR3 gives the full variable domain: ETGVTQSPTHLIKTRGQQVTLRCSSQSGHNTVSWYQQALGQGPQFIFQYYREEENGRGNFPPRFSGLQFPNYSSELNVNALELDDSALYLCASSLGLAGGGETQYFGPGTRLLVL.

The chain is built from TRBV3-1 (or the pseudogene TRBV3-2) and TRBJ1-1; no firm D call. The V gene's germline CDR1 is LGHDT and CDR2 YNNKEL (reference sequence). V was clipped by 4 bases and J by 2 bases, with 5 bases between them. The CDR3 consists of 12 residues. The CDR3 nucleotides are TGTGCCAGCAGCCTTACTAACACTGAAGCTTTCTTT. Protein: CASSLTNTEAFF.

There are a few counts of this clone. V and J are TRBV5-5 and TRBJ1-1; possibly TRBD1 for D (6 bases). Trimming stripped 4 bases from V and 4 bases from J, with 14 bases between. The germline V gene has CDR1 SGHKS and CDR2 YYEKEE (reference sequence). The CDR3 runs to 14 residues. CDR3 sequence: CASSPDSSRTEAFF. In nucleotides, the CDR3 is TGTGCCAGCAGCCCGGACAGTAGTCGCACTGAAGCTTTCTTT.

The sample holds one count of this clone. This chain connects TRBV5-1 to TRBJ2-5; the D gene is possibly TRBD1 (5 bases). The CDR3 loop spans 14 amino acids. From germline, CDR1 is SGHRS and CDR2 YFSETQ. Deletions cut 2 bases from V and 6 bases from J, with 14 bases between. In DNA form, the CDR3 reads TGCGCCAGCAGCTTAGGTGGGGCCCTGAAGACCCAGTACTTC. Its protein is CASSLGGALKTQYF. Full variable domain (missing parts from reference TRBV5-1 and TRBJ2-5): KAGVTQTPRYLIKTRGQQVTLSCSPISGHRSVSWYQQTPGQGLQFLFEYFSETQRNKGNFPGRFSGRQFSNSRSEMNVSTLELGDSALYLCASSLGGALKTQYFGPGTRLLVL.

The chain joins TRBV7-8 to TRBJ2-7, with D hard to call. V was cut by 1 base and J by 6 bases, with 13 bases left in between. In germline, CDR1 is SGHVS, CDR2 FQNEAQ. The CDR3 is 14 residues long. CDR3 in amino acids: CASSLEVSETEQYF. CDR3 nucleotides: TGTGCCAGCAGCTTAGAGGTCAGCGAGACCGAGCAGTACTTC.

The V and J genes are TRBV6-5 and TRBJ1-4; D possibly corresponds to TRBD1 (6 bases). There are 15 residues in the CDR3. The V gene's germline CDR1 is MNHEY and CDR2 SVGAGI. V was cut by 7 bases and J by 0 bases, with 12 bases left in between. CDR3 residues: CASNLGQSTNEKLFF. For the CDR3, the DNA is TGTGCCAGCAACCTTGGACAGTCAACTAATGAAAAACTGTTTTTT.

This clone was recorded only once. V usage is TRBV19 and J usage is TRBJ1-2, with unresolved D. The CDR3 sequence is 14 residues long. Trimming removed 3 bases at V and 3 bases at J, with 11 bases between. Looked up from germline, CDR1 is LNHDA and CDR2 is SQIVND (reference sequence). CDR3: CASSIAGLDYGYTF. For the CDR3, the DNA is TGTGCCAGTAGTATCGCGGGTCTTGACTATGGCTACACCTTC.

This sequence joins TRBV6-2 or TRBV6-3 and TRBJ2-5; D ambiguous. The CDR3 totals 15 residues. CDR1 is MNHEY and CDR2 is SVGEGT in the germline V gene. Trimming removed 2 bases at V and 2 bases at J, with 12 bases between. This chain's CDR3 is CASSYGRLIQETQYF. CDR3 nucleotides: TGTGCCAGCAGTTACGGCCGACTGATACAAGAGACCCAGTACTTC.

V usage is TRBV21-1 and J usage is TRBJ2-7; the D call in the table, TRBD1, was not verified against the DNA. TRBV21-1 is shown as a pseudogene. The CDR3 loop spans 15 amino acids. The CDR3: CASFLRDRGTYEQYF. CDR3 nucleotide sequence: TGTGCCAGTTTCTTGCGGGACAGGGGTACCTACGAGCAGTACTTC.

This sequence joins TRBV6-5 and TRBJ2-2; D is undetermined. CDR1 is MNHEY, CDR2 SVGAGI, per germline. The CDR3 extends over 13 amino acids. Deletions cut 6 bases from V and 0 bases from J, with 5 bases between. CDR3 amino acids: CASRAANTGELFF. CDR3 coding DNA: TGTGCCAGCAGGGCCGCGAACACCGGGGAGCTGTTTTTT.

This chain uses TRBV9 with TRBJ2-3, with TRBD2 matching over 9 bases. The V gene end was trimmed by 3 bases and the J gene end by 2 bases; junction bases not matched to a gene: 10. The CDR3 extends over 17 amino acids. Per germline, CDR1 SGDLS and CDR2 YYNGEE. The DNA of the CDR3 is TGTGCCAGCAGCGCGCGTGCCCTAGCGGGATTCACAGATACGCAGTATTTT. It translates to CASSARALAGFTDTQYF.

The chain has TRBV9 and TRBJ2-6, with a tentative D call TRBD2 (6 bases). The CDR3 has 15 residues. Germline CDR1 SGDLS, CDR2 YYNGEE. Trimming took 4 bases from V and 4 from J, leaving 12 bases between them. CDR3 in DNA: TGTGCCAGCAGCCCGGGGGTACCCGGGGCCAACGTCCTGACTTTC. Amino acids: CASSPGVPGANVLTF.

The CDR3 region is CASSPGLAGGTYEQYF. DNA of the CDR3: TGTGCCAGCAGCCCCGGACTCGCGGGGGGGACCTACGAGCAGTACTTC. The chain employs TRBV7-9 and TRBJ2-7; 9 bases are shared with TRBD2. V was pared by 5 bases and J by 2 bases, with 10 bases of the junction left unmatched. Germline V gene sequence: CDR1 SEHNR, CDR2 FQNEAQ (reference sequence). This CDR3 is 16 amino acids long. Filled out from reference TRBV7-9 and TRBJ2-7, the complete variable domain reads DTGVSQNPRHKITKRGQNVTFRCDPISEHNRLYWYRQTLGQGPEFLTYFQNEAQLEKSRLLSDRFSAERPKGSFSTLEIQRTEQGDSAMYLCASSPGLAGGTYEQYFGPGTRLTVT.

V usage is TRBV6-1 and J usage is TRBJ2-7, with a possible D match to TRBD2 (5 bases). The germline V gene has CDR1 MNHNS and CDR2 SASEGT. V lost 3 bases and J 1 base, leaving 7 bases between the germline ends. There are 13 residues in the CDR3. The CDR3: CASSERVSYEQYF. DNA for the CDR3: TGTGCCAGCAGTGAGAGGGTTTCCTACGAGCAGTACTTC.